This entry concerns a single T cell receptor (beta chain). This sample stems from a study of tumor and adjacent non-tumor tissue in lung cancer. There are 16 residues in the CDR3. V shed 6 bases, J shed 2 bases, and the junction held 12 bases outside the gene matches. Germline V CDR1 and CDR2: SGHNT, YENEEA. The template was RNA from unsorted bulk tissue. The library came from three nested PCR rounds adapted from ARM-PCR protocols. TCRdb reanalysed the multiplex PCR reads using MiXCR and keeps one entry per CDR3 protein. This sample yields some 74,000 distinct CDR3 sequences, of which 72% are seen a single time; roughly 9% belongs to the top ten.

The material sequenced was lung tumor tissue. The V gene is TRBV11-3, the J gene TRBJ2-7; TRBD2 agrees at 8 bases. This clonotype originated in a woman aged 35 to 49 with non-small cell lung cancer. CDR3 bases: TGTGCCAGCAGGTCCTCCCTTCGGGGGGGGACCTACGAGCAGTACTTC. Protein sequence: CASRSSLRGGTYEQYF.